Detailed here is one T cell receptor beta chain. Its antigen is not identified. The data derive from a study of vaccination effects on CD4 cells after COVID-19. Sequenced by immunoSEQ multiplex PCR; TCRdb stores in-frame clones only, minus some. The sample has some 79,000 clones; roughly 80% are singletons. Points from the study as a whole: Cross-reaction with common cold coronaviruses was seen in only 1 of 255 vaccine-induced clones from healthy vaccinees.

With the ViraFEST assay, the study expanded antigen-specific CD4+ T cells using viral peptide pools, then sequenced them. Following a roughly 9-day culture, CD4+ T cells were purified. Each vaccine recipient was nucleocapsid antibody negative and had no prior SARS-CoV-2 infection. The TCR sequence derives from a human donor who received a COVID-19 vaccine. Sequenced material: CD4+ T cells from PBMCs cultured with HCoV-229E spike peptides, taken before COVID-19 vaccination.

CDR3 protein: CASSPGQRDIQYF. The CDR3 DNA reads as TGTGCCAGTAGTCCCGGACAGAGAGACATTCAGTACTTC. This chain connects TRBV19 to TRBJ2-4; weak D call: TRBD1 (6 bases). Germline V gene lookup returns CDR1 LNHDA and CDR2 SQIVND (reference sequence). CDR3 length: 13 amino acids. Between the trimmed V and J ends, which lost 5 bases and 8 bases, there was a span of 13 bases. Full variable domain (remainder filled in from reference TRBV19 and TRBJ2-4): DGGITQSPKYLFRKEGQNVTLSCEQNLNHDAMYWYRQDPGQGLRLIYYSQIVNDFQKGDIAEGYSVSREKKESFPLTVTSAQKNPTAFYLCASSPGQRDIQYFGAGTRLSVL.